These T cell receptor beta chains were read from a single sample in a study of beta chain features in type 1 diabetes. Clones were sequenced by immunoSEQ multiplex PCR, and TCRdb holds only the in-frame ones, with some missing. This sample has approximately 470,000 clones; around 28% occur once, and the top ten carry about 0.065%. The specimen sequenced was naive CD4+ T cells from blood. These TCRs come from a man between 18 and 29 years old in good health. Both conserved end residues are trimmed from each CDR3. Each record gives: V gene, CDR3 protein.

TRBV4-1 ASSPWGQETQY
TRBV14 ASSQEGRGPNNEQF
TRBV30 AWSRRSEQY
TRBV29-1 SVDERTNNEQF
TRBV7-2 ASTLPTVLAENEQF
TRBV10-3 AISADSYGYT
TRBV30 AWSPNTSTNEKLF
TRBV10-3 AISESRLGSTDTQY
TRBV7-9 ASSQEELAGDNEQF
TRBV28 ASSWLRAAGGKQF
TRBV20-1 SASGYEQY
TRBV10-3 AISESGGDEKLF